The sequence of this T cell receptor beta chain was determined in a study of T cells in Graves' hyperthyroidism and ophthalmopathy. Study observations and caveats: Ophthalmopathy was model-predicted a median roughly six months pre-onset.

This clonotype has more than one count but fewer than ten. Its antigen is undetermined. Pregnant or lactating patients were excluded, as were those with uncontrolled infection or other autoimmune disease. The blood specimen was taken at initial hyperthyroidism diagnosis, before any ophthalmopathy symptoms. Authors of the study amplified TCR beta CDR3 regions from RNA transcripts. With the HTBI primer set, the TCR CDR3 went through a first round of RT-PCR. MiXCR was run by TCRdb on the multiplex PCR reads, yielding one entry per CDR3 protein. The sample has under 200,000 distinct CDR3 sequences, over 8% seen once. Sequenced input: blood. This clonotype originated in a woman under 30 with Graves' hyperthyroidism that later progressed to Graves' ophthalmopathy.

The CDR3 reads CASSEQGLNSPLHF. The CDR3 DNA reads TGTGCCAGTAGTGAACAGGGTTTAAATTCACCCCTCCACTTT. This sequence joins TRBV19 and TRBJ1-6, with TRBD1 as a possible D gene (6 bases). CDR1 and CDR2 from the germline V gene are LNHDA and SQIVND (reference sequence). The germline V and J ends were trimmed by 5 bases and 7 bases, with 12 bases remaining between them. The CDR3 has 14 residues.